Shown below are 27 T cell receptor beta chains from a single sample sequenced in a study of control samples from healthy donors and cancer patients. Here immunoSEQ multiplex PCR was the method, and the copy in TCRdb shows in-frame clones only, minus some. The profile shows about 120,000 clones, roughly 92% of them singletons. The material sequenced was PBMCs. The receptors here all came from a man aged 80 or over with head and neck cancer.

The chain couples TRBV3-1 (or the pseudogene TRBV3-2) to TRBJ1-5, with 7 bases identical to TRBD1. The CDR3 runs 14 residues. Trimming removed 4 bases from V and 5 bases from J; junction bases left unmatched: 5. Germline V gives CDR1 LGHDT, CDR2 YNNKEL (reference sequence). The CDR3 is CASSPQTGHQPQHF. Written as DNA, the CDR3 is TGTGCCAGCAGCCCACAGACAGGGCATCAGCCCCAGCATTTT.

In its sample, this clone was seen a few times. The rearrangement joins TRBV4-3 to TRBJ2-7; 10 bases are shared with TRBD2. The CDR3 totals 15 residues. Germline trimming cut 4 bases from V and 3 bases from J; bases unmatched to any gene: 6. Germline assignment: CDR1 LGHNA and CDR2 YSLEER. CDR3 loop: CASSLRLAGDYEQYF. The CDR3 DNA is TGCGCCAGCAGCCTAAGACTAGCGGGTGACTACGAGCAGTACTTC.

The chain has TRBV5-1 and TRBJ2-7; the D is unclear. The CDR3 spans 15 residues. Germline-derived CDR1 and CDR2 are SGHRS and YFSETQ. V lost 0 bases and J 6 bases, leaving 16 bases between the germline ends. The CDR3 sequence is CASSLELGPNSEQYF. Here the CDR3 DNA reads TGCGCCAGCAGCTTGGAGCTAGGTCCCAATTCCGAGCAGTACTTC.

The V call is TRBV7-2, the J call TRBJ1-5; no reliable D call. V was cut by 2 bases and J by 4 bases, with 9 bases left in between. This CDR3 is built from 14 residues. Germline values: CDR1 SGHTA, CDR2 FQGNSA. CDR3 nucleotides: TGTGCCAGCAGCTTATCCCTTACAAATCAGCCCCAGCATTTT. Translated, it gives CASSLSLTNQPQHF.

This clone was detected once. The V call is TRBV6-5, the J call TRBJ2-2; TRBD1 matches 7 bases. V gave up 5 bases and J gave up 3 bases; unmatched junction bases: 3. The CDR3 sequence is 14 residues long. Germline-derived CDR1 and CDR2 are MNHEY and SVGAGI. CDR3 region: CASSQTGYTGELFF. The CDR3 nucleotides are TGTGCCAGCAGTCAGACAGGGTACACCGGGGAGCTGTTTTTT.

This chain connects TRBV27 to TRBJ1-1, with 10 bases identical to TRBD1. Losses at the gene ends were 3 bases for V and 7 bases for J; bases not matched to a gene: 5. In germline, CDR1 is MNHEY, CDR2 SMNVEV (reference sequence). The CDR3 is 14 amino acids. This CDR3 reads CASSFLGTGDEAFF. The CDR3, as DNA: TGTGCCAGCAGTTTCCTAGGGACAGGGGATGAAGCTTTCTTT.

The rearrangement links TRBV5-1 to TRBJ1-1; no firm D call. V lost 1 base and J 1 base, leaving 11 bases between the germline ends. The germline V gene encodes CDR1 SGHRS and CDR2 YFSETQ. The CDR3 spans 15 residues. CDR3 sequence reads: CASSLPAVGNTEAFF. The CDR3 DNA is TGCGCCAGCAGCTTGCCGGCAGTGGGGAACACTGAAGCTTTCTTT.

This sequence joins TRBV18 and TRBJ1-2; possibly TRBD1 for D (6 bases). Trimming pared 1 base from V and 8 bases from J, leaving 8 bases between. The CDR3 length is 12 residues. CDR1 KGHSH and CDR2 LQKENI come from the germline V gene. The CDR3 loop reads CASSPQGGGYTF. CDR3 coding DNA: TGTGCCAGCTCACCACAGGGGGGCGGCTACACCTTC.

The rearrangement joins TRBV18 to TRBJ1-3; D uncertain. Trimming pared 2 bases from V and 0 bases from J, leaving 20 bases between. This CDR3 region has 19 residues. Germline-derived CDR1 and CDR2 are KGHSH and LQKENI. In nucleotides, the CDR3 is TGTGCCAGCTCACCATCGGCGGCGGTGACCCCGGCCTCTGGAAACACCATATATTTT. Translating gives CASSPSAAVTPASGNTIYF.

This clone has more than one count but fewer than ten. The chain employs TRBV9 and TRBJ2-5; perhaps D is TRBD1 or TRBD2 (5 bases each). V was clipped by 0 bases and J by 2 bases, with 8 bases between them. Germline V CDR1 and CDR2: SGDLS, YYNGEE. CDR3 size: 14 residues. In DNA, the CDR3 is TGTGCCAGCAGCGTAGGAGGGGTACAAGAGACCCAGTACTTC. It is translated as CASSVGGVQETQYF.

This clone was seen only once. J is TRBJ1-2 and V is TRBV14, with 9 bases lining up with TRBD1. V dropped 2 bases and J dropped 7; count of bases not matched to a gene: 11. The germline CDR1 and CDR2 sequences are SGHDN and FVKESK. CDR3 length: 16 amino acids. Here the CDR3 reads CASSQNRGRFSSGYTF. In DNA, the CDR3 is TGTGCCAGCAGCCAAAACAGGGGGCGGTTCTCCTCTGGCTACACCTTC. The variable domain in full, completed from reference TRBV14 and TRBJ1-2, reads EAGVTQFPSHSVIEKGQTVTLRCDPISGHDNLYWYRRVMGKEIKFLLHFVKESKQDESGMPNNRFLAERTGGTYSTLKVQPAELEDSGVYFCASSQNRGRFSSGYTFGSGTRLTVV.

The chain uses TRBV10-2 and TRBJ2-7; TRBD1 might be the D (6 bases). CDR1 WSHSY and CDR2 SAAADI come from the germline V gene. The ends were cut back, 6 bases at V and 4 bases at J, with 16 bases in the middle. The CDR3 runs to 14 residues. The CDR3 spells CASREQGFRYEQYF. CDR3 coding DNA: TGCGCCAGCAGGGAACAGGGATTTAGGTACGAGCAGTACTTC.

The gene calls are TRBV14 and TRBJ1-2; the match to TRBD1 covers 8 bases. The junction had 1 base not matched to a gene; V was cut back by 3 bases and J by 7 bases. The CDR3 covers 12 residues. Looked up from germline, CDR1 is SGHDN and CDR2 is FVKESK. CDR3: CASSHRGLGYTF. CDR3 DNA sequence: TGTGCCAGCAGCCACAGGGGGCTTGGCTACACCTTC.

V gene TRBV9 combines with J gene TRBJ2-1; 10 bases line up with TRBD2. The V gene end was trimmed by 2 bases and the J gene end by 9 bases; junction bases not matched to a gene: 8. The germline V gene has CDR1 SGDLS and CDR2 YYNGEE. This CDR3 spans 15 amino acids. The CDR3 reads CASSVGLAGDGEQFF. The CDR3, as DNA: TGTGCCAGCAGCGTCGGGCTAGCGGGAGATGGTGAGCAGTTCTTC.

The genes are TRBV5-4 and TRBJ2-1, with D hard to call. The germline V and J ends were trimmed by 2 bases and 3 bases, with 15 bases remaining between them. This CDR3 comprises 16 residues. Germline-derived CDR1 and CDR2 are SGHNT and YYREEE (reference sequence). CDR3 nucleotide sequence: TGTGCCAGCAGCTTTCGCCCCCTTTTAGGCTACAATGAGCAGTTCTTC. Its translation: CASSFRPLLGYNEQFF. Full variable domain (remainder filled in from reference TRBV5-4 and TRBJ2-1): ETGVTQSPTHLIKTRGQQVTLRCSSQSGHNTVSWYQQALGQGPQFIFQYYREEENGRGNFPPRFSGLQFPNYSSELNVNALELDDSALYLCASSFRPLLGYNEQFFGPGTRLTVL.

The chain uses TRBV7-2 and TRBJ1-6, with 7 bases aligning to TRBD1. The length of the CDR3 is 14 residues. CDR1 SGHTA and CDR2 FQGNSA come from the germline V gene. Unmatched junction bases numbered 10, after V lost 3 bases and J lost 14 bases. CDR3 protein: CASSFYDRELTLHF. The DNA for the CDR3 is TGTGCCAGCAGCTTCTACGACAGGGAGCTCACCCTCCACTTT. The full variable domain, in which reference TRBV7-2 and TRBJ1-6 provide the parts outside the CDR3, is GAGVSQSPSNKVTEKGKDVELRCDPISGHTALYWYRQSLGQGLEFLIYFQGNSAPDKSGLPSDRFSAERTGGSVSTLTIQRTQQEDSAVYLCASSFYDRELTLHFGNGTRLTVT.

CDR3 amino acids: CASSLGPSGGMSRQETQYF. The CDR3 DNA reads TGCGCCAGCAGCTTGGGTCCTAGCGGGGGAATGTCGAGGCAAGAGACCCAGTACTTC. This chain links TRBV5-1 with TRBJ2-5, with 10 bases aligning to TRBD2. The germline CDR1 and CDR2 sequences are SGHRS and YFSETQ. This CDR3 contains 19 residues. V was pared by 0 bases and J by 2 bases, with 13 bases of the junction left unmatched.

This sequence joins TRBV27 and TRBJ2-6; 9 bases agree with TRBD1. After removal of 7 bases from V and 0 bases from J, the junction contained 4 bases not matched to a gene. This CDR3 is built from 16 residues. Germline CDR1 reads MNHEY; CDR2 reads SMNVEV (reference sequence). This CDR3 is CASKLTGGSGANVLTF. The CDR3 DNA reads as TGTGCCAGCAAGCTGACAGGGGGCTCTGGGGCCAACGTCCTGACTTTC.

The V and J genes are TRBV5-8 and TRBJ2-3; D uncertain. This CDR3 has 15 residues. CDR1 is SGHTS, CDR2 YDEGEE, per germline. V was clipped by 0 bases and J by 3 bases, with 11 bases between them. Here the CDR3 reads CASSLAEVATDTQYF. DNA of the CDR3: TGTGCCAGCAGCTTGGCCGAGGTAGCAACAGATACGCAGTATTTT.

The gene calls are TRBV19 and TRBJ1-5, with 8 positions matching TRBD1. Germline loops: CDR1 LNHDA, CDR2 SQIVND (reference sequence). V trimming: 0 bases; J trimming: 2 bases; junction bases outside the gene matches: 9. CDR3 length equals 18 residues. CDR3 DNA sequence: TGTGCCAGTAGTATAGACCAGACAGGGGCAATAGGCAATCAGCCCCAGCATTTT. Encoded protein: CASSIDQTGAIGNQPQHF.

The gene calls are TRBV12-2 and TRBJ2-4; the table's D call, TRBD1, has no DNA check behind it. TRBV12-2 constitutes a pseudogene. The CDR3 runs to 15 residues. The CDR3 DNA is TGTGCAAGTCGCCCAGGGAACAGGGGTCTTGACATTCAGTACTTC. It specifies CASRPGNRGLDIQYF.

V and J are TRBV2 and TRBJ2-3; TRBD1 aligns across 9 bases. The CDR3 consists of 15 residues. Germline values: CDR1 SNHLY, CDR2 FYNNEI. V shed 7 bases, J shed 6 bases, and the junction held 11 bases outside the gene matches. The CDR3 coding sequence is TGTGCCAGCACCTCGGGTGACAGGGGGTATGATACGCAGTATTTT. As protein: CASTSGDRGYDTQYF. The entire variable domain, with the rest obtained from reference TRBV2 and TRBJ2-3, is as follows: EPEVTQTPSHQVTQMGQEVILRCVPISNHLYFYWYRQILGQKVEFLVSFYNNEISEKSEIFDDQFSVERPDGSNFTLKIRSTKLEDSAMYFCASTSGDRGYDTQYFGPGTRLTVL.

This clone was counted a single time. Other DNA sequences in the same sample also yield this CDR3. The J gene is TRBJ1-3, the V gene TRBV4-3, with a weak D call TRBD1 (6 bases). The V and J ends lost 1 base and 2 bases respectively, with 15 bases between them. The CDR3 loop spans 17 amino acids. Germline V gene sequence: CDR1 LGHNA, CDR2 YSLEER. In DNA form, the CDR3 reads TGCGCCAGCAGCCAAGGAAGGTCTCAGGGGACTGGAAACACCATATATTTT. Translated: CASSQGRSQGTGNTIYF.

The V call is TRBV6-5, the J call TRBJ2-5; 10 bases line up with TRBD2. Germline V gene lookup returns CDR1 MNHEY and CDR2 SVGAGI. V trimming: 10 bases; J trimming: 4 bases; junction bases outside the gene matches: 6. The CDR3 is made up of 13 amino acids. The CDR3 region has the DNA TGTGCCATCGATCCTAGCGGGGGAGAGACCCAGTACTTC. Protein: CAIDPSGGETQYF.

V gene TRBV7-2 combines with J gene TRBJ2-5; 9 bases fit TRBD2. The CDR3 totals 16 residues. V dropped 2 bases and J dropped 2; count of bases not matched to a gene: 6. Per germline, CDR1 SGHTA and CDR2 FQGNSA. As DNA, the CDR3 is TGTGCCAGCAGCTTAAGTGCGGGAGGGGGGCAAGAGACCCAGTACTTC. Translating it yields CASSLSAGGGQETQYF.

This clone has a single count. This chain connects TRBV27 to TRBJ2-3, with 13 bases lining up with TRBD2. Germline CDR1 and CDR2: MNHEY and SMNVEV (reference sequence). J was trimmed by 4 bases and V by 6 bases; bases with no gene match: 10. This CDR3 has 17 residues. CDR3 nucleotides: TGTGCCAGCAGCTACACGAGGACTAGCGGGAGTGCAGATACGCAGTATTTT. Translation: CASSYTRTSGSADTQYF.

V is TRBV5-1 and J is TRBJ2-5, with D hard to call. V gave up 5 bases and J gave up 0 bases, with 8 bases separating them. The CDR3 is made up of 13 amino acids. Germline V gives CDR1 SGHRS, CDR2 YFSETQ. CDR3 nucleotides: TGCGCCAGCAGGCGAAGTCACCAAGAGACCCAGTACTTC. Its translation is CASRRSHQETQYF.